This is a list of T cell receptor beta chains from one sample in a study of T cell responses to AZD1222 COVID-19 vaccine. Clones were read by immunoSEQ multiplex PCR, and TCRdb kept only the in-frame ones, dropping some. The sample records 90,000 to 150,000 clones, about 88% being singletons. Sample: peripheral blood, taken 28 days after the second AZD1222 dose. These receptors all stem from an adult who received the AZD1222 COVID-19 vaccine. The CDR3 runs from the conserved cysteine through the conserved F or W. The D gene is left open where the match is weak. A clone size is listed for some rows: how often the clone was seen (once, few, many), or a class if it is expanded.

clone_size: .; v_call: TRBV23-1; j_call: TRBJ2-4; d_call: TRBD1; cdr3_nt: TGCGCCAGCAGGGACCTAAGGAAGGGGGCGGCAAACATTCAGTACTTC; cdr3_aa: CASRDLRKGAANIQYF
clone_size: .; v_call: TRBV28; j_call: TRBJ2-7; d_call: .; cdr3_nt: TGTGCCAGCACCCCATGGGGTGCGATCTACGAGCAGTACTTC; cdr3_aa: CASTPWGAIYEQYF
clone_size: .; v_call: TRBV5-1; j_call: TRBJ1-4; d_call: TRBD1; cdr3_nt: TGCGCCAGCAGCCCGGGACAGGGGGGAATGGGAACTAATGAAAAACTGTTTTTT; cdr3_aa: CASSPGQGGMGTNEKLFF
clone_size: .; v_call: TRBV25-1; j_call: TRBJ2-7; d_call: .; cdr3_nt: TGTGCCAGCAGTGAATATATATCCCCACCAGGGGCGCGGGGCGAGCAGTACTTC; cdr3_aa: CASSEYISPPGARGEQYF
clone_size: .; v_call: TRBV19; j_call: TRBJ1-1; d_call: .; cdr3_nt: TGTGCCAGTAGTATAGGCCCCAGGGGGAACACTGAAGCTTTCTTT; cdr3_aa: CASSIGPRGNTEAFF
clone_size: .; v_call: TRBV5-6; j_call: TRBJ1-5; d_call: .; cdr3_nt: TGTGCCAGCAGCTTGGCAGGGGCAGCTTTTCAGCCCCAGCATTTT; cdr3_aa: CASSLAGAAFQPQHF
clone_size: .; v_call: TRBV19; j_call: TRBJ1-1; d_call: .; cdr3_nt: TGTGCCAGTAGCACGGGGGAACAAGCTTTCTTT; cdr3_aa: CASSTGEQAFF
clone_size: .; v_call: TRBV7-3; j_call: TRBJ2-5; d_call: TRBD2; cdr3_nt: TGTGCCAGCAGCTTCGGGGGGTCGTACCAAGAGACCCAGTACTTC; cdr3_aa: CASSFGGSYQETQYF
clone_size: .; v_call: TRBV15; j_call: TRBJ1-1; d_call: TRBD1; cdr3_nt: TGTGCCACCAGCAGATCAGGGACAGTTGAAGCTTTCTTT; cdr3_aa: CATSRSGTVEAFF
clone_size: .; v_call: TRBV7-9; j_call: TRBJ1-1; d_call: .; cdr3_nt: TGTGCCAGCAGCTTAGACCTCATTGGGACTGAAGCTTTCTTT; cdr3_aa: CASSLDLIGTEAFF
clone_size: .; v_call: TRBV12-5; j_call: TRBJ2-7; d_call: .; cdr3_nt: TGTGCTAGTGCCCCCGGACACGGGGAGACTGGGAACGAGCAGTACTTC; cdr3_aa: CASAPGHGETGNEQYF
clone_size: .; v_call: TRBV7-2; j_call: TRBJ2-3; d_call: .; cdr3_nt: TGTGCCAGCAGCATCCCGGGACTCTCCACAGATACGCAGTATTTT; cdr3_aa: CASSIPGLSTDTQYF
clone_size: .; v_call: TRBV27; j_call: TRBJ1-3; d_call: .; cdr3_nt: TGTGCCAGCAGTTTTTCCCTAAGGGACACCATATATTTT; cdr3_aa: CASSFSLRDTIYF
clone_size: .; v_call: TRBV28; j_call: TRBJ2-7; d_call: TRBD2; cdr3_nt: TGTGCCAGCAGTATAGGGACTAGCGGAGCATACGAGCAGTACTTC; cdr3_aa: CASSIGTSGAYEQYF
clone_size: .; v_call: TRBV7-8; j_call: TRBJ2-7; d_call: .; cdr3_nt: TGTGCCAGCAGCTTAAAAGATCTAAGTGAGCAGTACTTC; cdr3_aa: CASSLKDLSEQYF
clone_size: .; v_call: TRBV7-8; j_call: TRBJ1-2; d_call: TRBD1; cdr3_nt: TGTGCCAGCAGCTCCGCCTCGACAGGGAGGATTAATTATGGCTACACCTTC; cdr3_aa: CASSSASTGRINYGYTF
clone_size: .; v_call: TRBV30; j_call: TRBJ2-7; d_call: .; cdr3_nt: TGTGCCGTAGGACAGACGATGGTCGAGCAGTACTTC; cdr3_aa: CAVGQTMVEQYF
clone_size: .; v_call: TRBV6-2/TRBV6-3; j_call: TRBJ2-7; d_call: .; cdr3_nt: TGTGCCAGCAGTTCAATCCGTCGGGCCTACGAGCAGTACTTC; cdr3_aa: CASSSIRRAYEQYF
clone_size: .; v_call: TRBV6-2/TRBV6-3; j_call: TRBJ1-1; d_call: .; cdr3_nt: TGTGCCAGCAGTCACTTTTCGGGCATGAACACTGAAGCTTTCTTT; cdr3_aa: CASSHFSGMNTEAFF
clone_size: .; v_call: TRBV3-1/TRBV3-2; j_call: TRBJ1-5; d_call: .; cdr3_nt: TGTGCCAGCAGCCAAGGACTGGGCGGTTCTAATCAGCCCCAGCATTTT; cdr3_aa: CASSQGLGGSNQPQHF
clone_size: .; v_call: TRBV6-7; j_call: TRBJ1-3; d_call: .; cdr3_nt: TGTGCCAGCAGTTACCCACGCTGGCGAAACACCATATATTTT; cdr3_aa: CASSYPRWRNTIYF
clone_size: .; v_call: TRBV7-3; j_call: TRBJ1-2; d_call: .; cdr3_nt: TGTGCCAGCAGCTTAAACAGGGACTATGGCTACACCTTC; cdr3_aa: CASSLNRDYGYTF
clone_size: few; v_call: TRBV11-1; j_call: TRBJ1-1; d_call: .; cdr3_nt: TGTGCCAGCAGCTACGTCGGGGTGAACACTGAAGCTTTCTTT; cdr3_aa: CASSYVGVNTEAFF
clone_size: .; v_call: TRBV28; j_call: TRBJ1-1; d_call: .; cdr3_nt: TGTGCCAGCAGTTTATGGAGGACTGAAGCTTTCTTT; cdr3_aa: CASSLWRTEAFF
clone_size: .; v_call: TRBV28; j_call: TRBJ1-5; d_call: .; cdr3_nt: TGTGCCAGTTCACTTTCGGGAAGGGCGAATAGCAATCAGCCCCAGCATTTT; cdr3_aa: CASSLSGRANSNQPQHF
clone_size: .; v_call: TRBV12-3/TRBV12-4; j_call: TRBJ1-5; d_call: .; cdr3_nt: TGTGCCAGCAGTTCCGACTGGCAGCCCCAGCATTTT; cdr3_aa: CASSSDWQPQHF
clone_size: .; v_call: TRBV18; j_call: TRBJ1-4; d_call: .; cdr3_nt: TGTGCCAGCTCAGGATATAGGGAAAAACTGTTTTTT; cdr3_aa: CASSGYREKLFF
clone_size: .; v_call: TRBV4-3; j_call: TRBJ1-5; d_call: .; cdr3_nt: TGCGCCAGCAGCCCGACCCTGAGGGTGGATAGCAATCAGCCCCAGCATTTT; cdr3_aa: CASSPTLRVDSNQPQHF